Reported below is one T cell receptor (beta chain). These data belong to a study of cytomegalovirus exposure and HLA in healthy donors. Whereas donors were nominally healthy upon sampling, unrecorded immune exposures were probable. The CDR3 is 19 amino acids. Looked up from germline, CDR1 is MNHNS and CDR2 is SASEGT. With 2 bases clipped from V and 1 base from J, the junction kept 9 bases outside the gene matches. In the PCR, 60 Vbeta and 13 Jbeta primers were used. Only in-frame clones appear in the TCRdb table, and some are missing; sequencing was by immunoSEQ multiplex PCR. The sample has roughly 220,000 clones; 55% to 75% are singletons.

Material: PBMCs. The origin of this receptor is a man aged 40-55 years in good health and CMV-seropositive. The chain recombines TRBV6-1 with TRBJ2-1; 12 bases match TRBD2. The CDR3: CASSEIGLAGGESYNEQFF. The CDR3 DNA reads as TGTGCCAGCAGTGAAATCGGTCTAGCGGGGGGGGAGTCCTACAATGAGCAGTTCTTC.